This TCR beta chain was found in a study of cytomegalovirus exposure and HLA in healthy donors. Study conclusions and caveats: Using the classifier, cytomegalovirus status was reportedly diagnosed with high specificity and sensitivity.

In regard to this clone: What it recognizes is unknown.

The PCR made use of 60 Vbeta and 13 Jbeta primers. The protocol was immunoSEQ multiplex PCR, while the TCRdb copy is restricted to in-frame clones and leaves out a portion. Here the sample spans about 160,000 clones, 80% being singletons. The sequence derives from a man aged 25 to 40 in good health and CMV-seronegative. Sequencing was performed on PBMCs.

The CDR3 sequence is CASSQDRAYGYTF. In nucleotides, the CDR3 is TGTGCCAGTAGTCAAGACAGGGCCTATGGCTACACCTTC. V gene TRBV19 combines with J gene TRBJ1-2; 7 bases are a match to TRBD1. The CDR3 has 13 residues. J lost 4 bases, V lost 5 bases, and 4 bases had no gene match. The V gene's germline CDR1 is LNHDA and CDR2 SQIVND (reference sequence). Looking up the rest from reference TRBV19 and TRBJ1-2 gives the full variable domain: DGGITQSPKYLFRKEGQNVTLSCEQNLNHDAMYWYRQDPGQGLRLIYYSQIVNDFQKGDIAEGYSVSREKKESFPLTVTSAQKNPTAFYLCASSQDRAYGYTFGSGTRLTVV.